This T cell receptor (beta chain) was documented in a study of CD8 T cells in Susac syndrome. Broader study findings: It was acknowledged in the study that the number of individuals who were included in its TCR sequencing and HLA analysis was relatively small.

Sequencing of TCR beta was performed on blood CD8+ T cells and on blood CD4+ T cells. V lost 5 bases, J lost 2 bases, and 9 bases lay in between. Germline CDR1 KGHSH, CDR2 LQKENI. The CDR3 is made up of 13 amino acids. Reverse transcription used about 0.45 to 1 ug RNA and random hexamers. Across 54 Vbeta and 13 Jbeta, immunoSEQ multiplex PCR amplified TCR beta CDR3. TCRdb used MiXCR to reprocess the immunoSEQ multiplex PCR reads, holding one entry per CDR3 protein. Among roughly 330,000 distinct CDR3 sequences, roughly nine tenths were seen once, and the ten largest hold about 0.07%. In regard to this clonotype: No antigen is known for it.

The origin of this receptor is a human donor with multiple sclerosis. Input material: CD4+ T cells from PBMCs. V and J are TRBV18 and TRBJ2-5; D is perhaps TRBD2 (5 bases). CDR3 sequence (DNA): TGTGCCAGCTCAAGGACTCAACAAGAGACCCAGTACTTC. This codes for CASSRTQQETQYF.